The 23 T cell receptor beta chains in this list originate from one sample, sequenced in a study of T cells in lung cancer brain metastases (dated 2018 in TCRdb). Receptor amplification or capture employed the immunoSEQ multiplex PCR assay. What TCRdb holds here is the immuneACCESS table cut down to in-frame rearrangements. Part of the clones is not present; checked against another copy, under half of the missing clones reflect an unresolved V gene, and the others are unexplained. The sample yields under 5,000 clones; around nine tenths were counted once. Of the sample, 3% to 4% falls within the top ten clones. The specimen was tumor tissue from the primary lung tumor. The meaning of the sample's cell subset or site label: primary lung cancer lesion. Receptors originate from a woman aged 50 to 65 with non-small cell lung cancer.

The V gene is TRBV2, the J gene TRBJ1-5; 12 bases align to TRBD1. The CDR3 runs 16 residues. Per the germline V gene, CDR1 is SNHLY and CDR2 is FYNNEI. Trimming took 6 bases from V and 0 from J; bases not matched to a gene: 3. The CDR3 DNA reads TGTGCCAGCAGCGGGACAGGGGGCTTTAGCAATCAGCCCCAGCATTTT. This gives the protein CASSGTGGFSNQPQHF.

The rearrangement joins TRBV29-1 to TRBJ1-2; D is ambiguous. CDR3 size: 16 residues. The V end was cut by 3 bases, the J end by 0 bases, with 17 bases between. CDR1 and CDR2 (germline): SQVTM, ANQGSEA. The CDR3 coding sequence is TGCAGCGTTGATACCGCTTATTCTGAGTCTAACTATGGCTACACCTTC. This gives the protein CSVDTAYSESNYGYTF.

This chain joins TRBV14 and TRBJ1-1; 8 nucleotides line up with TRBD1. V was pared by 2 bases and J by 0 bases, with 2 bases of the junction left unmatched. Germline V gene sequence: CDR1 SGHDN, CDR2 FVKESK. The CDR3 totals 15 residues. The CDR3 nucleotides are TGTGCCAGCAGCCAATTGACAGGGGTGAACACTGAAGCTTTCTTT. Translating gives CASSQLTGVNTEAFF. Variable domain in full (rest from reference TRBV14 and TRBJ1-1): EAGVTQFPSHSVIEKGQTVTLRCDPISGHDNLYWYRRVMGKEIKFLLHFVKESKQDESGMPNNRFLAERTGGTYSTLKVQPAELEDSGVYFCASSQLTGVNTEAFFGQGTRLTVV.

The chain carries TRBV9 and TRBJ1-3, with D hard to call. The germline gives CDR1 SGDLS, CDR2 YYNGEE. This CDR3 contains 13 residues. V dropped 4 bases and J dropped 4 bases, with 9 bases sitting between them. The CDR3 nucleotides read TGTGCCAGCAGCCCGATATTGGGAAACACCATATATTTT. Translating gives CASSPILGNTIYF.

This clone showed up just a few times. The rearrangement links TRBV7-9 to TRBJ2-1, with D unresolved. The CDR3 totals 11 residues. Germline V gives CDR1 SEHNR, CDR2 FQNEAQ (reference sequence). The V gene lost 3 bases and the J gene lost 9 bases, with 6 bases spanning the gap. CDR3 residues: CASSFSPEQFF. The CDR3, as DNA: TGTGCCAGCAGCTTTAGTCCTGAGCAGTTCTTC. Together with reference TRBV7-9 and TRBJ2-1, the CDR3 gives the full variable domain: DTGVSQNPRHKITKRGQNVTFRCDPISEHNRLYWYRQTLGQGPEFLTYFQNEAQLEKSRLLSDRFSAERPKGSFSTLEIQRTEQGDSAMYLCASSFSPEQFFGPGTRLTVL.

The V call is TRBV9, the J call TRBJ2-1, with D perhaps TRBD2 (6 bases). V shed 4 bases and J shed 3 bases, with 17 bases lying between them. The germline V gene has CDR1 SGDLS and CDR2 YYNGEE. The CDR3 is made up of 16 amino acids. DNA of the CDR3: TGTGCCAGCAGCCCTTCTACTAGCAGCGGCTACAATGAGCAGTTCTTC. Translation: CASSPSTSSGYNEQFF.

V gene TRBV11-2 combines with J gene TRBJ2-3; D not certain. The ends were cut back, 0 bases at V and 6 bases at J, with 7 bases in the middle. Germline V gene data show CDR1 as SGHAT and CDR2 as FQNNGV. This CDR3 region has 13 residues. For the CDR3, the DNA is TGTGCCAGCAGCTTAGATCTGTCGGATACGCAGTATTTT. Its translation is CASSLDLSDTQYF.

V is TRBV11-2 and J is TRBJ2-3; D may be TRBD2 (6 bases). Germline V lookup: CDR1 SGHAT, CDR2 FQNNGV. V dropped 5 bases and J dropped 0 bases, with 12 bases sitting between them. The CDR3 totals 15 residues. As DNA, the CDR3 is TGTGCCAGCAGCCCGCGGAGGGCGAGCACAGATACGCAGTATTTT. Amino acids: CASSPRRASTDTQYF. The full variable domain, its missing parts supplied by reference TRBV11-2 and TRBJ2-3, is EAGVAQSPRYKIIEKRQSVAFWCNPISGHATLYWYQQILGQGPKLLIQFQNNGVVDDSQLPKDRFSAERLKGVDSTLKIQPAKLEDSAVYLCASSPRRASTDTQYFGPGTRLTVL.

The V and J genes are TRBV7-3 and TRBJ2-1; 11 bases are a match to TRBD2. Germline V gene data show CDR1 as SGHTA and CDR2 as FQGTGA. The ends lost 5 bases at V and 7 bases at J; junction bases unmatched: 7. The CDR3 has 15 amino acids. This CDR3 is CASSRGTSGKNEQFF. The CDR3, as DNA: TGTGCCAGCAGCCGGGGGACTAGCGGAAAGAATGAGCAGTTCTTC.

V usage is TRBV7-9 and J usage is TRBJ2-5; 7 nucleotides line up with TRBD1. CDR3 length: 14 amino acids. The junction had 4 bases not matched to a gene; V was cut back by 5 bases and J by 1 base. Germline V gene data show CDR1 as SEHNR and CDR2 as FQNEAQ (reference sequence). The CDR3 sequence is CASSGWDSQETQYF. CDR3 sequence (DNA): TGTGCCAGCAGCGGATGGGACAGCCAAGAGACCCAGTACTTC. The full variable domain, its missing parts supplied by reference TRBV7-9 and TRBJ2-5, is DTGVSQNPRHKITKRGQNVTFRCDPISEHNRLYWYRQTLGQGPEFLTYFQNEAQLEKSRLLSDRFSAERPKGSFSTLEIQRTEQGDSAMYLCASSGWDSQETQYFGPGTRLLVL.

About this clone itself: This sample also contains other DNA sequences that code for the same CDR3. The V gene is TRBV27, the J gene TRBJ1-1; maybe TRBD1 (6 bases). The V end lost 9 bases, the J end lost 10 bases, and 21 bases lay between the germline ends. CDR1 is MNHEY and CDR2 is SMNVEV in the germline V gene (reference sequence). This CDR3 region has 13 residues. CDR3 sequence: CASSPNTQGSAFF. CDR3 in DNA: TGTGCCAGTAGTCCAAACACCCAGGGGTCAGCTTTCTTT.

The chain links TRBV6-1 to TRBJ1-5, with D tentatively TRBD1 (6 bases). The CDR3 spans 15 residues. Germline V gene lookup returns CDR1 MNHNS and CDR2 SASEGT. Trimming stripped 6 bases from V and 6 bases from J, with 18 bases between. CDR3 sequence reads: CASSRGAGVSQPQHF. The CDR3 region has the DNA TGTGCCAGCAGCCGGGGGGCAGGGGTATCTCAGCCCCAGCATTTT.

The genes are TRBV18 and TRBJ1-4; D is undetermined. From germline, CDR1 is KGHSH and CDR2 LQKENI. The CDR3 runs to 13 residues. V lost 1 base to trimming and J lost 12 bases, with 12 bases between them. The CDR3 DNA sequence: TGTGCCAGCTCACCACTCGCTGGTGGGGAACTGTTTTTT. Residues: CASSPLAGGELFF. Variable domain in full (rest from reference TRBV18 and TRBJ1-4): NAGVMQNPRHLVRRRGQEARLRCSPMKGHSHVYWYRQLPEEGLKFMVYLQKENIIDESGMPKERFSAEFPKEGPSILRIQQVVRGDSAAYFCASSPLAGGELFFGSGTQLSVL.

This clone was seen a single time. CDR3 protein: CASTVSTNEKLFF. CDR3 sequence (DNA): TGTGCCAGCACCGTCTCAACTAATGAAAAACTGTTTTTT. The chain links TRBV6-1 to TRBJ1-4; unclear D gene. Trimming took 7 bases from V and 0 from J, leaving 6 bases between them. CDR1 is MNHNS and CDR2 is SASEGT in the germline V gene. The CDR3 has 13 amino acids.

The genes are TRBV27 and TRBJ1-1; perhaps TRBD1 as D (6 bases). Germline V gives CDR1 MNHEY, CDR2 SMNVEV (reference sequence). Trimming stripped 6 bases from V and 0 bases from J, with 17 bases between. CDR3 length equals 16 residues. Here the CDR3 DNA reads TGTGCCAGCAGAGGAGGGAGGGGGTCAATGAACACTGAAGCTTTCTTT. The encoded protein is CASRGGRGSMNTEAFF.

The chain combines TRBV4-1 with TRBJ2-1, with 10 bases fitting TRBD2. The V segment lost 0 bases and the J segment 3 bases; nucleotides outside the gene matches: 11. Germline CDR1 and CDR2: MGHRA and YSYEKL. There are 19 residues in the CDR3. The CDR3 is CASSQDWLAGDLNYNEQFF. In nucleotides, the CDR3 is TGCGCCAGCAGCCAAGATTGGCTAGCGGGAGACCTGAACTACAATGAGCAGTTCTTC.

This chain links TRBV15 with TRBJ2-3; tentative D call: TRBD2 (6 bases). Trimming took off 1 base at V and 2 bases at J, with 10 bases between the two ends. Germline loops: CDR1 LNHNV, CDR2 YYDKDF (reference sequence). The CDR3 is 15 amino acids. The CDR3 DNA is TGTGCCACCAGCAGAGCGGGCGGGATCACAGATACGCAGTATTTT. It specifies CATSRAGGITDTQYF.

Comments on this clone: The junction shows a germline mismatch at one end, possibly a read error. This chain links TRBV7-9 with TRBJ2-6; D is tentatively TRBD1 or TRBD2 (7 bases each). Germline CDR1 is SEHNR and CDR2 is FQNEAQ (reference sequence). The CDR3 has 18 residues. CDR3 protein: CASSLAAGGGYGANVLIF. Here the CDR3 DNA reads TGTGCCAGCAGCTTAGCGGCAGGGGGGGGATATGGGGCCAACGTCCTGATTTTC.

This chain connects TRBV9 to TRBJ2-3, with 10 bases identical to TRBD2. Germline trimming cut 3 bases from V and 4 bases from J; bases unmatched to any gene: 5. The V gene's germline CDR1 is SGDLS and CDR2 YYNGEE. This CDR3 is built from 15 residues. As DNA, the CDR3 is TGTGCCAGCAGCGGGCCTAGCGGGAGCGCAGATACGCAGTATTTT. It is translated as CASSGPSGSADTQYF.

The rearrangement uses TRBV7-9 and TRBJ2-7; D is possibly TRBD1 or TRBD2 (6 bases each). Per the germline V gene, CDR1 is SEHNR and CDR2 is FQNEAQ (reference sequence). The CDR3 sequence is 13 residues long. The CDR3 loop is CASSFGGQGPWHV. DNA of the CDR3: TGTGCCAGCAGCTTCGGGGGCCAGGGCCCCTGGCACGTC.

The chain joins TRBV7-3 to TRBJ2-3; 10 bases match TRBD2. This CDR3 is 17 amino acids long. Per the germline V gene, CDR1 is SGHTA and CDR2 is FQGTGA. The V gene end was trimmed by 3 bases and the J gene end by 2 bases; junction bases not matched to a gene: 8. CDR3 in DNA: TGTGCCAGCAGCTTTCTAGCTAGCGGGAGAGACACAGATACGCAGTATTTT. It codes for CASSFLASGRDTDTQYF. Full variable domain (outside the CDR3, taken from reference TRBV7-3 and TRBJ2-3): GAGVSQTPSNKVTEKGKYVELRCDPISGHTALYWYRQSLGQGPEFLIYFQGTGAADDSGLPNDRFFAVRPEGSVSTLKIQRTERGDSAVYLCASSFLASGRDTDTQYFGPGTRLTVL.

The CDR3 loop reads CASSPRWGDEKLFF. In DNA form, the CDR3 reads TGTGCCAGCAGCCCCCGGTGGGGGGATGAAAAACTGTTTTTT. The chain is built from TRBV11-3 and TRBJ1-4, with a possible D match to TRBD1 (5 bases). V lost 5 bases and J 6 bases, leaving 13 bases between the germline ends. Germline V gene lookup returns CDR1 SGHNT and CDR2 YENEEA. The CDR3 is 14 amino acids.

The chain uses TRBV19 and TRBJ2-1, with a tentative D call TRBD1 (6 bases). Germline V gene sequence: CDR1 LNHDA, CDR2 SQIVND (reference sequence). V was shortened by 5 bases and J by 4 bases, with 15 bases between the two germline ends. The CDR3 loop spans 15 amino acids. The CDR3 nucleotides read TGTGCCAGTAGTGGGGGCCCAGGGGTATACAATGAGCAGTTCTTC. Translated, it gives CASSGGPGVYNEQFF.